This T cell receptor beta chain was identified in a study of T cells after yellow fever vaccination. General study points: Few clonotypes appeared in both CD4 and CD8 compartments.

V lost 0 bases, J lost 7 bases, and 12 bases lay in between. The V gene's germline CDR1 is MNHEY and CDR2 SVGAGI. This CDR3 is 15 amino acids long. 5'RACE template switching produced TCR cDNA carrying a universal primer site and UMIs. Each CDR3 protein gets one entry after TCRdb re-called the 5' RACE reads with MiXCR. The sample includes 300,000 or so distinct CDR3 sequences, approximately 12% of them seen just once. This clonotype was counted a few times. Its antigen remains unidentified. This chain connects TRBV6-5 to TRBJ1-4; D is possibly TRBD1 (5 bases). The material was CD4+ T cells sorted from PBMCs, obtained 45 days after the yellow fever booster vaccination. The receptor's source is a man younger than 40 who received the YFV17D yellow fever vaccine. This CDR3 is CASSYSRGSGEKLFF. The CDR3, as DNA: TGTGCCAGCAGTTACTCGAGGGGCTCGGGTGAAAAACTGTTTTTT.